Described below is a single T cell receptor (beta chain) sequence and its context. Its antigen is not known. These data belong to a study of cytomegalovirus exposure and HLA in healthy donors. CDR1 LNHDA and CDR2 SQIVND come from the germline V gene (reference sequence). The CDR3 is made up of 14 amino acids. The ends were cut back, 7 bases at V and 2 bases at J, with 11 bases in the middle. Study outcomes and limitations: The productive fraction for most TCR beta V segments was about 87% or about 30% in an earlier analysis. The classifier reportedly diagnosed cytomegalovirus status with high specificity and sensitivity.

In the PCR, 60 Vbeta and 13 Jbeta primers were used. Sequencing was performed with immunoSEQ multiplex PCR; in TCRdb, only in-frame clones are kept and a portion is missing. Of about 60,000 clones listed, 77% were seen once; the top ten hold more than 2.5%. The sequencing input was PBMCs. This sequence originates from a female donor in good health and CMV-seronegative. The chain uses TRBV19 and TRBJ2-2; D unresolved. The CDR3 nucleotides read TGTGCCAGTACCCCCCGGAGCAACACCGGGGAGCTGTTTTTT. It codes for CASTPRSNTGELFF.